Listed below are T cell receptor beta chains from one sample, sequenced in a study of cytomegalovirus exposure and HLA in healthy donors. The table came from immunoSEQ multiplex PCR; TCRdb's copy has only in-frame clones and leaves some out. The sample contains about 110,000 clones, 90% to 97% of which appear only once. Source material: PBMCs. These receptors came from a young woman in good health and CMV-seronegative. Each CDR3 is given with its conserved first and last residue. The D gene is left open where the match is weak. The size field is filled for only some rows; it gives once, few, many or a size class.

TRBD1	NA	TRBV5-5	TRBJ2-2	CASSLSGGGTGELFF	TGTGCCAGCAGCTTATCAGGGGGCGGCACCGGGGAGCTGTTTTTT
TRBD2	NA	TRBV10-2	TRBJ2-3	CASTQAGGRTDTQYF	TGCGCCAGCACCCAAGCGGGGGGGCGAACAGATACGCAGTATTTT
NA	once	TRBV6-6	TRBJ2-2	CASSPQGRRELFF	TGTGCCAGCAGCCCTCAGGGGAGACGGGAGCTGTTTTTT
TRBD2	NA	TRBV7-9	TRBJ2-1	CASSLLSGGRAEQFF	TGTGCCAGCAGCTTACTTAGCGGGGGACGGGCTGAGCAGTTCTTC
TRBD1	NA	TRBV29-1	TRBJ1-2	CSVEGQGYGYTF	TGCAGCGTGGAAGGACAGGGGTATGGCTACACCTTC
NA	NA	TRBV7-9	TRBJ2-1	CASSPKLRVGSEQFF	TGTGCCAGCAGCCCGAAACTCAGGGTCGGGAGTGAGCAGTTCTTC
TRBD1	NA	TRBV7-6	TRBJ2-5	CASSLPTGQETQYF	TGTGCCAGCAGCTTGCCGACAGGGCAAGAGACCCAGTACTTC
TRBD1	NA	TRBV4-2	TRBJ1-4	CASIRIGQGATNEKLFF	TGTGCCAGCATTAGGATAGGACAGGGGGCCACTAATGAAAAACTGTTTTTT
TRBD1	NA	TRBV7-3	TRBJ2-7	CASSPPGQPYEQYF	TGTGCCAGCAGCCCCCCGGGACAGCCCTACGAGCAGTACTTC
TRBD1	NA	TRBV4-1	TRBJ1-1	CASSPGQGLGTEAFF	TGCGCCAGCAGCCCCGGACAGGGGCTGGGCACTGAAGCTTTCTTT
TRBD1	few	TRBV6-1	TRBJ2-3	CASTLLQGADTQYF	TGTGCCAGCACCCTCTTACAGGGGGCGGATACGCAGTATTTT
NA	NA	TRBV2	TRBJ1-1	CASRSTGMNTEAFF	TGTGCCAGCAGATCTACAGGGATGAACACTGAAGCTTTCTTT
NA	NA	TRBV19	TRBJ2-7	CASRYNHAYEQYF	TGTGCCAGTAGGTACAACCATGCCTACGAGCAGTACTTC
NA	NA	TRBV28	TRBJ2-3	CASSLGQVRRTDTQYF	TGTGCCAGCAGTTTAGGGCAAGTTCGACGCACAGATACGCAGTATTTT
NA	NA	TRBV15	TRBJ1-1	CATSRGGSGNTEAFF	TGTGCCACCAGCAGAGGAGGGTCCGGGAACACTGAAGCTTTCTTT
NA	NA	TRBV28	TRBJ1-5	CASSLGRGRGQPQHF	TGTGCCAGCAGTTTAGGCCGCGGGCGTGGTCAGCCCCAGCATTTT
TRBD1	NA	TRBV7-9	TRBJ2-3	CASSPGQGAEDTQYF	TGTGCCAGCAGTCCCGGACAGGGGGCAGAAGATACGCAGTATTTT
NA	NA	TRBV28	TRBJ2-5	CASRGGGGGTQETQYF	TGTGCCAGCAGAGGAGGCGGAGGGGGCACTCAAGAGACCCAGTACTTC
NA	once	TRBV29-1	TRBJ2-2	CSVEQENTGELFF	TGCAGCGTTGAACAGGAGAACACCGGGGAGCTGTTTTTT
TRBD1	NA	TRBV7-6	TRBJ2-1	CASSLVGTGRYNEQFF	TGTGCCAGCAGCTTAGTAGGGACAGGGAGATACAATGAGCAGTTCTTC
NA	NA	TRBV2	TRBJ1-4	CASESRTNEKLFF	TGTGCCAGCGAGAGTAGAACTAATGAAAAACTGTTTTTT
NA	few	TRBV2	TRBJ1-1	CASSEAWDFAEAFF	TGTGCCAGCAGTGAAGCATGGGACTTCGCTGAAGCTTTCTTT
TRBD2	NA	TRBV25-1	TRBJ2-3	CASSEWGGGADTQYF	TGTGCCAGCAGTGAATGGGGCGGGGGGGCAGATACGCAGTATTTT
TRBD1	NA	TRBV19	TRBJ1-4	CASSPRDRGTTNEKLFF	TGTGCCAGTAGTCCCCGGGACAGGGGAACAACTAATGAAAAACTGTTTTTT
TRBD1	NA	TRBV27	TRBJ1-5	CASSLDRGSQPQHF	TGTGCCAGCAGTTTAGACAGGGGGTCTCAGCCCCAGCATTTT
TRBD1	NA	TRBV2	TRBJ2-2	CASSNRGDTGELFF	TGTGCCAGCAGTAACAGGGGGGACACCGGGGAGCTGTTTTTT
TRBD2	NA	TRBV19	TRBJ2-3	CASSIDLLAGIADTQYF	TGTGCCAGTAGTATAGATCTACTAGCGGGGATCGCAGATACGCAGTATTTT
TRBD2	NA	TRBV4-1	TRBJ2-1	CASSQPGTSGGYEQFF	TGCGCCAGCAGCCAGCCCGGGACTAGCGGGGGTTATGAGCAGTTCTTC
NA	NA	TRBV10-1	TRBJ1-6	CASSESTSERLYNSPLHF	TGCGCCAGCAGTGAGTCGACGTCAGAAAGACTTTATAATTCACCCCTCCACTTT
NA	NA	TRBV10-3	TRBJ2-3	CAISESGLLLSTDTQYF	TGTGCCATCAGTGAGTCGGGGCTATTATTGTCCACAGATACGCAGTATTTT
NA	once	TRBV7-9	TRBJ2-5	CASSLAASGETQYF	TGTGCCAGCAGCTTGGCCGCCTCGGGTGAGACCCAGTACTTC
TRBD1	NA	TRBV28	TRBJ1-2	CASRLDRGKFYGYTF	TGTGCCAGCAGACTGGACAGGGGAAAATTTTATGGCTACACCTTC
NA	NA	TRBV10-3	TRBJ1-5	CAISESVNQPQHF	TGTGCCATCAGTGAGTCCGTGAATCAGCCCCAGCATTTT
NA	NA	TRBV4-1	TRBJ1-1	CASSPTQVGQNTEAFF	TGCGCCAGCAGCCCCACACAAGTGGGGCAAAACACTGAAGCTTTCTTT
NA	NA	TRBV30	TRBJ2-5	CAWTYGPRETQYF	TGTGCCTGGACCTATGGGCCACGGGAGACCCAGTACTTC
NA	NA	TRBV7-2	TRBJ2-6	CASSLGPGIVSGANVLTF	TGTGCCAGCAGCTTAGGACCAGGGATCGTCTCTGGGGCCAACGTCCTGACTTTC
NA	once	TRBV28	TRBJ1-1	CASSPRGDVRGPEAFF	TGTGCCAGCAGTCCCAGGGGAGATGTGCGGGGGCCTGAAGCTTTCTTT
NA	NA	TRBV18	TRBJ2-2	CASSPGSAKWAGGELFF	TGTGCCAGCTCACCCGGATCGGCTAAGTGGGCAGGGGGGGAGCTGTTTTTT
NA	NA	TRBV15	TRBJ1-4	CATSRDSRGLVNEKLFF	TGTGCCACCAGCAGAGATTCACGGGGACTGGTTAATGAAAAACTGTTTTTT
TRBD1	NA	TRBV6-6	TRBJ1-1	CASSHRGGVDTEAFF	TGTGCCAGCAGCCACAGGGGCGGAGTAGACACTGAAGCTTTCTTT
TRBD1	NA	TRBV2	TRBJ1-2	CASSEGTGAYGYTF	TGTGCCAGCAGTGAAGGGACAGGAGCCTATGGCTACACCTTC
TRBD1	NA	TRBV5-1	TRBJ2-1	CASSLGQGVGYEQFF	TGCGCCAGCAGCTTGGGACAGGGGGTAGGCTATGAGCAGTTCTTC
TRBD2	NA	TRBV4-2	TRBJ2-3	CASSQDPTSGGAVDTQYF	TGTGCCAGCAGCCAAGATCCGACTAGCGGGGGGGCCGTCGATACGCAGTATTTT
NA	NA	TRBV18	TRBJ2-2	CASSPRLDTGELFF	TGTGCCAGCTCACCACGACTAGACACCGGGGAGCTGTTTTTT